A selection of T cell receptor beta chains follows, all from one sample in a study of blood T cell repertoires in COVID-19. Here immunoSEQ multiplex PCR was the method, and the copy in TCRdb shows in-frame clones only, minus some. The table has fewer than 350,000 clones, almost 90% seen once. The source material was PBMCs or T cells enriched from blood (not recorded which). These TCRs come from a young woman with acute COVID-19. Both conserved end residues are part of each CDR3. Each record gives: D gene, J gene, V gene, CDR3 protein. A D gene is named only where the DNA matches it firmly.

NA,TRBJ1-1,TRBV27,CASRSSLGGDGMNTEAFF
TRBD2,TRBJ2-2,TRBV6-5,CATPVGGRDTGELFF
TRBD1,TRBJ1-5,TRBV10-2,CASSGQGLADSNQPQHF
NA,TRBJ2-5,TRBV18,CASSPITGQETQYF
NA,TRBJ2-3,TRBV5-1,CASKGDTDTQYF
NA,TRBJ2-2,TRBV11-3,CASSLRGADGELFF
TRBD2,TRBJ2-5,TRBV5-6,CASSLLTSGRSETQYF
TRBD1,TRBJ1-2,TRBV6-5,CASTRLQGRSDGYTF
NA,TRBJ1-2,TRBV28,CASRVTVDGHYGYTF
TRBD2,TRBJ2-1,TRBV9,CASSPRLANNNEQFF
TRBD1,TRBJ2-1,TRBV7-3,CASSSYRGPYNEQFF
TRBD2,TRBJ2-3,TRBV19,CASSILAGAGDTQYF
NA,TRBJ1-6,TRBV2,CASAQGYLYNSPLHF
TRBD1,TRBJ1-2,TRBV29-1,CSVTDRADYGYTF
NA,TRBJ2-1,TRBV24-1,CATSLAGSVEQFF